The rows below give T cell receptor beta chains drawn from one sample of a study of T cell repertoires in cytomegalovirus infection. No cognate antigen is known for these TCRs. TCRdb passed the reads through MiXCR, listing each CDR3 protein once. The sample yields 45,000 to 75,000 distinct CDR3 sequences, more than 25% seen once. The sample taken for sequencing was PBMCs, sequenced either directly or after in vitro stimulation (not recorded which). These receptors were collected from a human donor in good health (CMV status not recorded). Some clones in this sample may be carry-over from other donors' samples. Each CDR3 is given with its conserved first and last residue. Each record gives: V gene, J gene, D gene, clone size, CDR3 DNA, CDR3 protein. D genes are given only for firm matches. The size entry is marked missing in some rows and otherwise reads once, few, many or a size class.

TRBV7-2	TRBJ1-2	-	few	TGTGCCAGCAGCTTAGCGAGCGGGGTGGGTTATGGCTACACCTTC	CASSLASGVGYGYTF
TRBV15	TRBJ2-7	-	-	TGTGCCACCAGCAGAGCCCAGTTACCAGCGCCCGAGCAGTACTTC	CATSRAQLPAPEQYF
TRBV7-2	TRBJ2-4	-	many	TGTGCCAGCAGCCCGAACAGGGTTAAGGACATTCAGTACTTC	CASSPNRVKDIQYF
TRBV7-2	TRBJ1-6	-	many	TGTGCCAGCAGCTTAGGGTCGATCTATAATTCACCCCTCCACTTT	CASSLGSIYNSPLHF
TRBV7-8	TRBJ2-1	TRBD1	many	TGTGCCAGCAGCTCAGACAGGGTATACAATGAGCAGTTCTTC	CASSSDRVYNEQFF
TRBV5-1	TRBJ2-7	TRBD1	few	TGCGCCAGCAGCTGGACAGGGCCCAGCTCCTACGAGCAGTACTTC	CASSWTGPSSYEQYF
TRBV11-1	TRBJ2-1	TRBD2	-	TGTGCCAGCAGCTTAGTAGGGGCAGCGGGGGGGCTTAATGAGCAGTTCTTC	CASSLVGAAGGLNEQFF
TRBV27	TRBJ1-5	-	-	TGTGCCAGCAGTCCTCAGGGGCCGGATCAGCCCCAGCATTTT	CASSPQGPDQPQHF
TRBV6-1	TRBJ1-1	-	-	TGTGCCAGCAGTGAATTTTGGGCAGGGTTCACTGAAGCTTTCTTT	CASSEFWAGFTEAFF
TRBV7-9	TRBJ1-4	TRBD1	few	TGTGCCAGCAGCCCGACAGGGGGAGAAGAAAAACTGTTTTTT	CASSPTGGEEKLFF
TRBV11-2	TRBJ2-5	-	-	TGTGCCAGCAGCTATGGACCGCGGGAGACCCAGTACTTC	CASSYGPRETQYF
TRBV7-2	TRBJ1-1	TRBD1	few	TGTGCCAGCAGCTTAGTAGGGGGCTCCGAAGCTTTCTTT	CASSLVGGSEAFF
TRBV7-2	TRBJ2-7	TRBD2	-	TGTGCCAGCAGCTTCACAGGGACTAGCGCGAAACTCTTC	CASSFTGTSAKLF
TRBV11-2	TRBJ2-1	-	-	TGTGCCAGCAGTCCTCTCTCAACTAGCCGACGGGCTAGTTACAATGAGCAGTTCTTC	CASSPLSTSRRASYNEQFF
TRBV28	TRBJ1-5	-	many	TGTGCCAGCAGTTTCGGTATGACAGAAAATCAGCCCCAGCATTTT	CASSFGMTENQPQHF
TRBV4-1	TRBJ2-3	-	few	TGCGCCAGCAGCCCGCTAGGGAGATCCACAGATACGCAGTATTTT	CASSPLGRSTDTQYF
TRBV7-6	TRBJ2-7	-	few	TGTGCCAGCAGCTTCTGTTCTTTC	CASSFCSF
TRBV19	TRBJ2-4	TRBD1	-	TGTGCCAGTAGTATAGGGACAGGGGGAAACATTCAGTACTTC	CASSIGTGGNIQYF
TRBV6-5	TRBJ2-5	-	-	TGTGCCAGCAGTTCCCCCACGCTGGCGGCGCAAGAGACCCAGTACTTC	CASSSPTLAAQETQYF
TRBV2	TRBJ2-1	-	-	TGTGCCAGCGATGACGGGGAGCAGTTCTTC	CASDDGEQFF
TRBV15	TRBJ2-7	-	-	TGTGCCACGGGAGACAGGCCCTACGAGCAGTACTTC	CATGDRPYEQYF
TRBV7-9	TRBJ2-3	-	few	TGTGCCAGCAGCTTGTCCCGAACAGATACGCAGTATTTT	CASSLSRTDTQYF
TRBV28	TRBJ2-1	-	few	TGTGCCAGCAGTTTAACTACCAAAGAGGAGAGCTCCTACAATGAGCAGTTCTTC	CASSLTTKEESSYNEQFF
TRBV7-2	TRBJ1-6	-	many	TGTGCCAGCAGCTTAATGAGTCCCGAGGGTACTTCACCCCTCCACTTT	CASSLMSPEGTSPLHF
TRBV7-8	TRBJ1-5	TRBD1	many	TGTGCCAGCAGCTGGGGACAGGGTAATCAGCCCCAGCATTTT	CASSWGQGNQPQHF
TRBV7-9	TRBJ2-5	TRBD1	few	TGTGCCAGCAGTCAGGGGGAGAGGGCCTCGGGGACCCAGTACTTC	CASSQGERASGTQYF
TRBV29-1	TRBJ2-7	-	few	TGCAGCGTTGGCGTGAAGGCCTACGAGCAGTACTTC	CSVGVKAYEQYF
TRBV2	TRBJ2-5	-	-	TGTGCCAGCGGGAAAGGCGAAGAGACCCAGTACTTC	CASGKGEETQYF
TRBV24-1	TRBJ1-2	TRBD1	-	TGTGCCACCAGTGATCCCCGGACAGGCGAACATGGCTACACCTTC	CATSDPRTGEHGYTF
TRBV15	TRBJ1-4	-	medium-sized	TGTGCCACCAGCAGCTTCTCTAATGAAAAACTGTTTTTT	CATSSFSNEKLFF
TRBV4-1	TRBJ1-5	TRBD1	few	TGCGCCAGCAGTAGACTACCGACATTCGGGACAGGGGGTATGTTCAATCAGCCCCAGCATTTT	CASSRLPTFGTGGMFNQPQHF
TRBV4-1	TRBJ2-5	-	once	TGCGCCAGCAGCCAAGATAGCGGGACCCAGTACTTC	CASSQDSGTQYF
TRBV7-9	TRBJ2-2	-	few	TGTGCCAGCAGCCCCCCAGGGTCTCGCACCGGGGAGCTGTTTTTT	CASSPPGSRTGELFF
TRBV5-6	TRBJ1-1	-	-	TGTGCCAGCAGCTTTGCTTGGAGAGAGATGAACACTAAAGCTTTCTTT	CASSFAWREMNTKAFF
TRBV6-1	TRBJ2-3	-	few	TGTGCCAGCAGTGAATACGTGGGTACAGGGGATACGCAGTATTTT	CASSEYVGTGDTQYF
TRBV6-1	TRBJ2-1	-	few	TGTGCCAGCAGTGAAGTTGGGGGGAACTGGCTAGGCAATGAGCAGTTCTTC	CASSEVGGNWLGNEQFF
TRBV12-3/TRBV12-4	TRBJ2-3	TRBD1	-	TGTGCCAGCGGAGGACAGGCTAGCACAGATACGCAGTATTTT	CASGGQASTDTQYF
TRBV10-3	TRBJ1-6	TRBD1	-	TGTGCCATCAGACAGGGGCTCGAATCGGCTTCACCCCTCCACTTT	CAIRQGLESASPLHF
TRBV7-6	TRBJ1-6	-	medium-sized	TGTGCCAGCAGCTTATCAGGCAGGGTGTCGAATTCACCCCTCCACTTT	CASSLSGRVSNSPLHF
TRBV20-1	TRBJ2-7	TRBD2	-	TGCAGTGCTCCCCTTGCGGGAGGGAGGTACGAGCAGTACTTC	CSAPLAGGRYEQYF
TRBV7-8	TRBJ2-7	-	-	TGTGCCAGCAGCTCCACAGGTGGCGAGCAGTACTTC	CASSSTGGEQYF
TRBV19	TRBJ2-3	TRBD2	-	TGTGCCAGCAAGTATACCGGGACTAGCGGGGATTATAGCACAGATACGCAGTATTTT	CASKYTGTSGDYSTDTQYF
TRBV11-2	TRBJ2-1	-	-	TGTGCCAGCAGCTTCGCGACAGCAAATGAGCAGTTCTTC	CASSFATANEQFF